This T cell receptor (beta chain) was documented in a study of T cells in Graves' hyperthyroidism and ophthalmopathy. Orbital computed tomography, thyroid ultrasound, serum thyroxine and TRAb, and clinical symptoms together informed the diagnoses. The length of the CDR3 is 13 residues. Trimming took 5 bases from V and 5 from J, leaving 11 bases between them. CDR1 is SGHTA, CDR2 FQGTGA, per germline. Using RNA transcripts as the source, TCR beta CDR3 regions were amplified. HTBI primers were the set used in a first-round RT-PCR of the TCR CDR3. TCRdb reprocessed the multiplex PCR reads via MiXCR and lists one record per CDR3 protein. The sample holds a few hundred thousand distinct CDR3 sequences, around 45% seen once.

The sequence came from a woman between 18 and 29 years old with Graves' hyperthyroidism. Specimen: peripheral blood or thyroid tissue (not recorded which). The gene calls are TRBV7-3 and TRBJ2-3; D may be TRBD1 (5 bases). The CDR3 spells CASSRRVGDTQYF. DNA for the CDR3: TGTGCCAGCAGCCGCAGGGTAGGAGATACGCAGTATTTT.